This T cell receptor beta chain comes out of a study of cytomegalovirus exposure and HLA in healthy donors. Study details: Earlier work reported 110 million or so unique TCR beta sequences from about 180 million T cells. The study, taken as a whole, reports: In an earlier analysis, most TCR beta V segments were productive about 87% or about 30% of the time. In a later analysis, V- and J-gene trimming of beta chains associated with a DCLRE1C missense variant, replicated independently. Specificity of a few CMV-associated chains for CMV antigens was verified in vitro.

This PCR relied on a set of 60 Vbeta primers and 13 Jbeta primers. Data came from immunoSEQ multiplex PCR; TCRdb stores just in-frame clones and leaves some out. In the table there are around 140,000 clones, approximately 85% of which are singletons. Details on this clone: The antigen is undetermined. This sample includes further DNA sequences coding for the same CDR3.

Sample: PBMCs. The receptor was derived from a woman aged 40 to 50 in good health and CMV-seronegative.

CDR3 in amino acids: CASTKTGTTYEQYF. CDR3 in DNA: TGTGCCAGCACGAAAACAGGAACAACCTACGAGCAGTACTTC. V usage is TRBV2 and J usage is TRBJ2-7; maybe TRBD1 (5 bases). CDR1 and CDR2 from the germline V gene are SNHLY and FYNNEI. This CDR3 contains 14 residues. With 7 bases removed from V and 2 bases from J, the gap between germline ends came to 15 bases.